The 32 T cell receptor beta chains given below trace back to one sample, sequenced in a study of blood T cell repertoires in COVID-19. Here immunoSEQ multiplex PCR was the method, and the copy in TCRdb shows in-frame clones only, minus some. The data contain 69,000 or so clones, 80% to 90% of them singletons. Sequenced input: peripheral blood. These receptor sequences come from an elderly woman with active or convalescent COVID-19.

The chain joins TRBV11-2 to TRBJ2-5; TRBD1 matches at 7 bases. The CDR3 is made up of 13 amino acids. Per germline, CDR1 SGHAT and CDR2 FQNNGV. V was clipped by 6 bases and J by 2 bases; unmatched bases: 3. As DNA, the CDR3 is TGTGCCAGCAGACAGGGACAGCAAGAGACCCAGTACTTC. Residues: CASRQGQQETQYF.

The chain has TRBV29-1 and TRBJ1-4; TRBD1 matches 8 bases. Looked up from germline, CDR1 is SQVTM and CDR2 is ANQGSEA. The CDR3 has 15 amino acids. J gave up 1 base and V 4 bases, and 5 bases lay outside the gene matches. The DNA for the CDR3 is TGCAGCGTTGTGGACAGGGCGCTAACTAATGAAAAACTGTTTTTT. Its translation is CSVVDRALTNEKLFF. Full variable domain (outside the CDR3, taken from reference TRBV29-1 and TRBJ1-4): SAVISQKPSRDICQRGTSLTIQCQVDSQVTMMFWYRQQPGQSLTLIATANQGSEATYESGFVIDKFPISRPNLTFSTLTVSNMSPEDSSIYLCSVVDRALTNEKLFFGSGTQLSVL.

The V call is TRBV24-1, the J call TRBJ1-2; D unclear. The length of the CDR3 is 14 residues. V shed 4 bases and J shed 9 bases, with 17 bases lying between them. Germline V gene lookup returns CDR1 KGHDR and CDR2 SFDVKD. The CDR3 DNA reads as TGTGCCACCAGTGACCCCGGTACAGAAGGCAGCTACACCTTC. Protein product: CATSDPGTEGSYTF.

This rearrangement joins TRBV7-3 to TRBJ2-1, with 7 bases lining up with TRBD2. Germline trimming cut 5 bases from V and 15 bases from J; bases unmatched to any gene: 16. The CDR3 contains 14 residues. Germline assignment: CDR1 SGHTA and CDR2 FQGTGA. In DNA, the CDR3 is TGTGCCAGCAGCGCTACGGGGGGTCGGTTCAGTCTGTTCTTC. Protein: CASSATGGRFSLFF.

This sequence joins TRBV2 and TRBJ2-7; D unclear. Trimming took 5 bases from V and 0 from J, leaving 17 bases between them. Germline V gives CDR1 SNHLY, CDR2 FYNNEI. The CDR3 contains 16 residues. CDR3 sequence reads: CASSRPGGPSSYEQYF. The CDR3 DNA is TGTGCCAGCAGTCGCCCTGGCGGCCCGAGCTCCTACGAGCAGTACTTC.

The rearrangement links TRBV4-2 to TRBJ2-5; the match to TRBD1 covers 8 bases. This CDR3 comprises 15 residues. Germline loops: CDR1 LGHNA, CDR2 YNFKEQ. V dropped 2 bases and J dropped 4; count of bases not matched to a gene: 6. In nucleotides, the CDR3 is TGTGCCAGCAGCCAATCAGCCGGGACAGGAGAGACCCAGTACTTC. Residues: CASSQSAGTGETQYF.

The chain links TRBV6-6 to TRBJ1-2; D gene uncertain. CDR3 length: 13 residues. CDR1 is MNHNY and CDR2 is SVGAGI in the germline V gene (reference sequence). V was clipped by 8 bases and J by 3 bases, with 13 bases between them. The CDR3 DNA reads TGTGCCAGCTTCTCCGATGGAGACTATGGCTACACCTTC. Its protein is CASFSDGDYGYTF.

The rearrangement uses TRBV6-2 or TRBV6-3 and TRBJ2-7; D might be TRBD1 (5 bases). Germline CDR1 is MNHEY and CDR2 is SVGEGT. V lost 2 bases and J lost 4, with 12 bases in between. The CDR3 totals 14 residues. DNA of the CDR3: TGTGCCAGCAGTTACCCGACAGCAAGTTACGAGCAGTACTTC. It yields the protein CASSYPTASYEQYF.

The chain uses TRBV7-9 and TRBJ2-1, with D tentatively TRBD2 (5 bases). Trimming shortened V by 5 bases and J by 14 bases, and 16 bases separated the two germline ends. This CDR3 has 12 amino acids. Per the germline V gene, CDR1 is SEHNR and CDR2 is FQNEAQ (reference sequence). CDR3 sequence (DNA): TGTGCCAGCAGCGGAGCGGACGGTTCAGAGTTCTTC. Residues: CASSGADGSEFF.

This chain links TRBV2 with TRBJ1-5; D call uncertain. The CDR3 is made up of 14 amino acids. Germline V gene sequence: CDR1 SNHLY, CDR2 FYNNEI. Trimming took off 3 bases at V and 0 bases at J, with 6 bases between the two ends. CDR3 protein: CASSDRISNQPQHF. The CDR3, as DNA: TGTGCCAGCAGTGACCGTATTAGCAATCAGCCCCAGCATTTT.

In this sample, this clone turned up a few times. The chain employs TRBV7-3 and TRBJ2-1, with 8 bases fitting TRBD2. The CDR3 length is 14 residues. J was trimmed by 4 bases and V by 2 bases; bases with no gene match: 1. Germline CDR1 reads SGHTA; CDR2 reads FQGTGA. This chain's CDR3 is CASSLGGGYNEQFF. The CDR3 DNA reads TGTGCCAGCAGCTTAGGCGGGGGGTACAATGAGCAGTTCTTC.

This clone turned up a few times. The V and J genes are TRBV28 and TRBJ1-2; no clear D gene. CDR3 length equals 13 residues. Trimming took off 4 bases at V and 7 bases at J, with 13 bases between the two ends. Germline V gene data show CDR1 as MDHEN and CDR2 as SYDVKM. The chain's CDR3 is CASSSNSGFGYTF. The CDR3 coding sequence is TGTGCCAGCAGTTCGAATTCGGGGTTTGGCTACACCTTC.

This rearrangement joins TRBV28 to TRBJ2-7, with a tentative D call TRBD2 (6 bases). V lost 5 bases, J lost 6 bases, and 20 bases lay in between. The length of the CDR3 is 15 residues. CDR1 is MDHEN and CDR2 is SYDVKM in the germline V gene. This CDR3 is CASSQRITRGFEQYF. DNA for the CDR3: TGTGCCAGCAGTCAACGAATCACTCGGGGGTTCGAGCAGTACTTC.

The chain couples TRBV7-7 to TRBJ2-1; the D is unclear. The CDR3 loop spans 15 amino acids. Trimming stripped 5 bases from V and 3 bases from J, with 14 bases between. Germline values: CDR1 SSHAT, CDR2 FNYEAQ (reference sequence). The CDR3 nucleotides read TGTGCCAGCAGCCACAGACATCCAGTCTACAATGAGCAGTTCTTC. Translated, it gives CASSHRHPVYNEQFF.

This chain uses TRBV27 with TRBJ2-3; perhaps TRBD1 as D (6 bases). The CDR3 totals 15 residues. Trimming took 0 bases from V and 6 from J, leaving 13 bases between them. Germline V gives CDR1 MNHEY, CDR2 SMNVEV (reference sequence). The CDR3 spells CASSLSTRGRDTQYF. CDR3 in DNA: TGTGCCAGCAGTTTATCTACCAGGGGACGGGATACGCAGTATTTT.

The rearrangement links TRBV5-1 to TRBJ2-1; TRBD2 matches at 12 bases. Germline trimming cut 0 bases from V and 7 bases from J; bases unmatched to any gene: 2. This CDR3 is built from 15 residues. Germline V lookup: CDR1 SGHRS, CDR2 YFSETQ. This CDR3 reads CASSLASGRANEQFF. The CDR3, as DNA: TGCGCCAGCAGCTTGGCTAGCGGGAGGGCTAATGAGCAGTTCTTC.

The chain uses TRBV6-2 or TRBV6-3 and TRBJ1-4; D not certain. Germline V gives CDR1 MNHEY, CDR2 SVGEGT. Trimming shortened V by 5 bases and J by 10 bases, and 11 bases separated the two germline ends. This CDR3 is built from 12 residues. The CDR3 DNA reads TGTGCCAGCAGTCCGACTGGAGTAAAACTGTTTTTT. It encodes CASSPTGVKLFF.

This clone was detected once. This rearrangement joins TRBV29-1 to TRBJ2-1, with 13 bases that match TRBD2. Germline CDR1 is SQVTM and CDR2 is ANQGSEA. The CDR3 contains 15 residues. With V trimmed by 7 bases and J by 6 bases, 9 bases remained unmatched. CDR3 residues: CSAQTSGGARNEQFF. The CDR3 DNA reads TGCAGCGCCCAAACTAGCGGGGGGGCCCGCAATGAGCAGTTCTTC.

V usage is TRBV7-2 and J usage is TRBJ1-6; tentative D call: TRBD1 (5 bases). CDR1 SGHTA and CDR2 FQGNSA come from the germline V gene. V shed 5 bases and J shed 0 bases, with 17 bases lying between them. This CDR3 spans 18 amino acids. This chain's CDR3 is CASSTSGRGSSYNSPLHF. CDR3 nucleotides: TGTGCCAGCAGCACTAGCGGGAGGGGAAGCTCCTATAATTCACCCCTCCACTTT.

This clone was observed a single time. The chain employs TRBV11-3 and TRBJ2-6; TRBD1 matches 8 bases. Germline loops: CDR1 SGHNT, CDR2 YENEEA. This CDR3 has 17 amino acids. J gave up 2 bases and V 4 bases, and 7 bases lay outside the gene matches. Here the CDR3 DNA reads TGTGCCAGCAGCTCCGGACAGGGTTCCACTGGGGCCAACGTCCTGACTTTC. Encoded protein: CASSSGQGSTGANVLTF.

The chain carries TRBV2 and TRBJ1-5; tentatively, D is TRBD1 (5 bases). Germline-derived CDR1 and CDR2 are SNHLY and FYNNEI. V dropped 5 bases and J dropped 2 bases, with 16 bases sitting between them. There are 16 residues in the CDR3. In DNA, the CDR3 is TGTGCCAGCAGTCGTACAGGAGGGCAGGGCAATCAGCCCCAGCATTTT. This sequence encodes CASSRTGGQGNQPQHF.

This clone has only a few counts. This chain joins TRBV24-1 and TRBJ2-4; a weak D match, TRBD2 (6 bases). Trimming removed 1 base from V and 8 bases from J, with 11 bases in between. The V gene's germline CDR1 is KGHDR and CDR2 SFDVKD. This CDR3 comprises 14 residues. The CDR3 protein is CATSDFSAGYIQYF. CDR3 nucleotides: TGTGCCACCAGTGATTTTAGTGCGGGATACATTCAGTACTTC.

This clone was counted only a few times. This may be a read error, as it is one base from a much larger clone. The same CDR3 can be traced to other DNA sequences in this sample. The chain has TRBV2 and TRBJ2-2; 8 bases align to TRBD2. Germline CDR1 is SNHLY and CDR2 is FYNNEI. CDR3 size: 17 residues. V was pared by 11 bases and J by 3 bases, with 17 bases of the junction left unmatched. CDR3 sequence: CARPRAGGGGDTGELFF. CDR3 nucleotides: TGTGCCCGCCCCCGGGCCGGGGGGGGCGGGGACACCGGGGAGCTGTTTTTT.

V and J are TRBV7-2 and TRBJ2-5, with D perhaps matching TRBD1 (6 bases). V was cut by 8 bases and J by 7 bases, with 26 bases left in between. Germline V gene data show CDR1 as SGHTA and CDR2 as FQGNSA. The CDR3 covers 16 residues. The CDR3 reads CASSRESQGTLGTQYF. CDR3 nucleotides: TGTGCCAGCTCACGTGAATCTCAGGGGACCTTGGGGACCCAGTACTTC.

The chain combines TRBV19 with TRBJ2-3, with 13 bases matching TRBD2. V dropped 0 bases and J dropped 0; count of bases not matched to a gene: 6. Germline loops: CDR1 LNHDA, CDR2 SQIVND (reference sequence). This CDR3 spans 19 amino acids. Here the CDR3 reads CASSIDSGLAGSSTDTQYF. The CDR3 DNA sequence: TGTGCCAGTAGTATAGACTCGGGACTAGCGGGGAGTAGCACAGATACGCAGTATTTT.

The genes are TRBV2 and TRBJ1-6; 11 bases are a match to TRBD1. Unmatched junction bases numbered 5, after V lost 8 bases and J lost 8 bases. Germline V lookup: CDR1 SNHLY, CDR2 FYNNEI. The CDR3 consists of 14 residues. The CDR3 region is CASGWTGGDSPLHF. As DNA, the CDR3 is TGTGCCAGCGGGTGGACAGGGGGCGATTCACCCCTCCACTTT. Using reference TRBV2 and TRBJ1-6 for the parts outside the CDR3, the full variable domain is EPEVTQTPSHQVTQMGQEVILRCVPISNHLYFYWYRQILGQKVEFLVSFYNNEISEKSEIFDDQFSVERPDGSNFTLKIRSTKLEDSAMYFCASGWTGGDSPLHFGNGTRLTVT.

The V call is TRBV7-8, the J call TRBJ2-7; 7 nucleotides line up with TRBD1. Trimming cost V 5 bases and J 2 bases; bases outside gene matches: 12. CDR1 is SGHVS and CDR2 is FQNEAQ in the germline V gene. This CDR3 is built from 16 residues. CDR3 DNA: TGTGCCAGCAGCACCCACAGGGGATCTAGTCCCTACGAGCAGTACTTC. This translates into CASSTHRGSSPYEQYF.

The chain combines TRBV2 with TRBJ2-7; no firm D call. The CDR3 extends over 14 amino acids. Germline loops: CDR1 SNHLY, CDR2 FYNNEI. V was pared by 2 bases and J by 0 bases, with 8 bases between. In DNA form, the CDR3 reads TGTGCCAGCAGTGAATATACCAGCTCCTACGAGCAGTACTTC. It yields the protein CASSEYTSSYEQYF.

The chain uses TRBV28 and TRBJ1-6; D remains ambiguous. Deletions cut 5 bases from V and 7 bases from J, with 9 bases between. CDR1 MDHEN and CDR2 SYDVKM come from the germline V gene. The CDR3 is 13 amino acids. The CDR3 region has the DNA TGTGCCAGCAGTACCGACTGGAATTCACCCCTCCACTTT. This codes for CASSTDWNSPLHF.

The chain couples TRBV28 to TRBJ1-2; 8 bases map to TRBD1. J lost 8 bases, V lost 5 bases, and 7 bases had no gene match. The CDR3 loop spans 13 amino acids. In germline, CDR1 is MDHEN, CDR2 SYDVKM. As DNA, the CDR3 is TGTGCCAGCAGTCACTCAGGGGGCGGAGGCTACACCTTC. It codes for CASSHSGGGGYTF.

This chain uses TRBV2 with TRBJ2-7; 12 bases line up with TRBD2. Trimming took 6 bases from V and 0 from J; bases not matched to a gene: 6. CDR3 size: 16 residues. Per germline, CDR1 SNHLY and CDR2 FYNNEI. Here the CDR3 reads CASRVTSGGSSYEQYF. In DNA form, the CDR3 reads TGTGCCAGCAGGGTTACTAGCGGGGGGAGCTCCTACGAGCAGTACTTC.

The chain has TRBV18 and TRBJ1-2, with 9 bases fitting TRBD1. CDR1 KGHSH and CDR2 LQKENI come from the germline V gene. V dropped 4 bases and J dropped 7; count of bases not matched to a gene: 4. This CDR3 comprises 13 residues. CDR3 in amino acids: CASSLGQGRGYTF. CDR3 in DNA: TGTGCCAGCTCACTGGGACAGGGACGTGGCTACACCTTC.